Presented here are 17 T cell receptor beta chains from one specimen sequenced in a study of T cell responses to AZD1222 COVID-19 vaccine. Data came from immunoSEQ multiplex PCR; TCRdb stores just in-frame clones and leaves some out. The sample gives about 140,000 clones, less than 95% of which show up once; more than 3% is in the top ten. The sample here was peripheral blood, taken on day 0 of AZD1222 vaccination. These TCRs come from an adult in good health.

This clone has just one count. V and J are TRBV4-3 and TRBJ2-1; 9 nucleotides agree with TRBD2. The germline V gene encodes CDR1 LGHNA and CDR2 YSLEER. There are 16 residues in the CDR3. The V and J ends lost 0 bases and 9 bases, in that order; junction bases with no gene match: 9. CDR3 bases: TGCGCCAGCAGCCAAGAGGGAACTAGCGGGCGTTTTGAGCAGTTCTTC. This encodes CASSQEGTSGRFEQFF.

V and J are TRBV7-8 and TRBJ1-4; D not certain. Trimming pared 9 bases from V and 3 bases from J, leaving 14 bases between. CDR1 and CDR2 from the germline V gene are SGHVS and FQNEAQ. CDR3 length: 14 amino acids. CDR3 in amino acids: CASSQGLANEKLFF. The CDR3 DNA sequence: TGTGCCAGTAGCCAAGGACTAGCTAATGAAAAACTGTTTTTT.

This clone was recorded only once. The chain recombines TRBV10-3 with TRBJ2-3; D remains unclear. Trimming removed 7 bases from V and 7 bases from J, with 9 bases in between. The germline gives CDR1 ENHRY, CDR2 SYGVKD. The CDR3 loop spans 11 amino acids. CDR3 loop: CAITQSHTQYF. Written as DNA, the CDR3 is TGTGCCATCACCCAAAGTCATACGCAGTATTTT.

The J gene is TRBJ1-5, the V gene TRBV6-5, with TRBD1 matching over 9 bases. The length of the CDR3 is 15 residues. Trimming removed 5 bases from V and 4 bases from J; junction bases left unmatched: 6. CDR1 and CDR2 from the germline V gene are MNHEY and SVGAGI. The CDR3 nucleotides are TGTGCCAGCAGTAGGACAGGGGCAGTAAATCAGCCCCAGCATTTT. Its protein is CASSRTGAVNQPQHF.

The chain has TRBV27 and TRBJ1-6; 10 bases are shared with TRBD1. The CDR3 extends over 16 amino acids. Per germline, CDR1 MNHEY and CDR2 SMNVEV (reference sequence). V lost 5 bases to trimming and J lost 13 bases; unmatched junction nucleotides: 14. The CDR3 DNA reads as TGTGCCAGCAGTCCTAACAGAGGACAGGGGGTAGTTCCCCTCCACTTT. It encodes CASSPNRGQGVVPLHF.

J is TRBJ1-4 and V is TRBV12-5, with unresolved D. V lost 7 bases, J lost 3 bases, and 12 bases lay in between. The CDR3 runs 14 residues. Germline lookup yields CDR1 LGHNT and CDR2 FRNRAP. The CDR3 is CASAKGAANEKLFF. The CDR3 DNA follows: TGTGCTAGTGCCAAGGGTGCGGCTAATGAAAAACTGTTTTTT.

A note on this clone: Other DNA sequences within the sample encode an identical CDR3. The CDR3 sequence is CAWRGQGAYEQYF. The CDR3 nucleotides read TGTGCCTGGAGGGGACAGGGGGCATACGAGCAGTACTTC. This chain links TRBV30 with TRBJ2-7; TRBD1 matches at 12 bases. Germline CDR1 and CDR2: GTSNPN and SVGIG (reference sequence). This CDR3 is 13 amino acids long. V shed 3 bases and J 4 bases; nucleotides not matched to a gene: 1.

V gene TRBV5-1 combines with J gene TRBJ2-3; possible D gene TRBD1, 8 bases. Germline CDR1 reads SGHRS; CDR2 reads YFSETQ. Trimming cost V 4 bases and J 5 bases, with 20 bases left between them. The CDR3 totals 16 residues. The CDR3 DNA follows: TGCGCCAGCAGCAACCGCCCAGGGGGCGGGGGAGATACGCAGTATTTT. It encodes CASSNRPGGGGDTQYF. The whole variable domain, filled in from reference TRBV5-1 and TRBJ2-3, reads KAGVTQTPRYLIKTRGQQVTLSCSPISGHRSVSWYQQTPGQGLQFLFEYFSETQRNKGNFPGRFSGRQFSNSRSEMNVSTLELGDSALYLCASSNRPGGGGDTQYFGPGTRLTVL.

V is TRBV12-3 or TRBV12-4 and J is TRBJ1-1; D is unclear. Trimming removed 6 bases from V and 5 bases from J, with 7 bases in between. This CDR3 region has 11 residues. CDR3 in DNA: TGTGCCAGCAGCCCCTTAACTGAAGCTTTCTTT. Encoded protein: CASSPLTEAFF.

The chain combines TRBV19 with TRBJ1-2; the match to TRBD1 covers 8 bases. After removal of 6 bases from V and 7 bases from J, the junction contained 4 bases not matched to a gene. This CDR3 region has 12 residues. In germline, CDR1 is LNHDA, CDR2 SQIVND (reference sequence). The CDR3, as DNA: TGTGCCAGTAGGCCAGGGGGCTTTGGCTACACCTTC. It yields the protein CASRPGGFGYTF.

The chain carries TRBV12-3 or TRBV12-4 and TRBJ2-7; a weak D match, TRBD2 (7 bases). The CDR3 has 11 residues. Trimming took off 8 bases at V and 4 bases at J, with 9 bases between the two ends. The CDR3 reads CASGRGYEQYF. The DNA of the CDR3 is TGTGCCAGCGGGAGGGGGTACGAGCAGTACTTC.

The chain couples TRBV7-2 to TRBJ2-3, with 11 bases that match TRBD2. CDR1 and CDR2 from the germline V gene are SGHTA and FQGNSA. V shed 3 bases and J 5 bases; nucleotides not matched to a gene: 4. This CDR3 has 15 residues. This chain's CDR3 is CASSFSGRAEDTQYF. In nucleotides, the CDR3 is TGTGCCAGCAGCTTTAGCGGGAGGGCCGAAGATACGCAGTATTTT.

This sequence joins TRBV28 and TRBJ1-4, with D tentatively TRBD1 (5 bases). V was pared by 3 bases and J by 6 bases, with 14 bases between. Per the germline V gene, CDR1 is MDHEN and CDR2 is SYDVKM. The CDR3 totals 15 residues. The CDR3 DNA is TGTGCCAGCAGTTTGCAGGGAGTCGGGTATGAAAAACTGTTTTTT. Protein: CASSLQGVGYEKLFF.

J is TRBJ1-2 and V is TRBV6-5; D may be TRBD1 (5 bases). There are 12 residues in the CDR3. V shed 5 bases and J shed 4 bases, with 8 bases lying between them. The germline CDR1 and CDR2 sequences are MNHEY and SVGAGI. The CDR3 DNA is TGTGCCAGCAGTCAGGGAATCTATGGCTACACCTTC. Its translation is CASSQGIYGYTF.

The chain couples TRBV18 to TRBJ1-2, with TRBD1 matching over 7 bases. With 5 bases clipped from V and 5 bases from J, the junction kept 8 bases outside the gene matches. CDR1 is KGHSH and CDR2 is LQKENI in the germline V gene. This CDR3 region has 14 residues. Here the CDR3 reads CASSVTGDPYGYTF. In DNA, the CDR3 is TGTGCCAGCTCAGTTACAGGGGATCCATATGGCTACACCTTC.

This clone has only a few counts. This chain connects TRBV5-1 to TRBJ2-1; D possibly corresponds to TRBD2 (5 bases). The CDR3 is 13 amino acids. With 0 bases removed from V and 8 bases from J, the gap between germline ends came to 9 bases. The V gene's germline CDR1 is SGHRS and CDR2 YFSETQ. The CDR3 sequence is CASSLGFGDEQFF. As DNA, the CDR3 is TGCGCCAGCAGCTTGGGTTTCGGGGATGAGCAGTTCTTC.

V and J are TRBV16 and TRBJ1-5; TRBD1 is a possible D gene (6 bases). Trimming shortened V by 1 base and J by 2 bases, and 15 bases separated the two germline ends. The germline V gene encodes CDR1 KGHSY and CDR2 FQNENV. This CDR3 is 17 amino acids long. DNA for the CDR3: TGTGCCAGCAGCCAATTACGGGGGCCGGGAGGCAATCAGCCCCAGCATTTT. It codes for CASSQLRGPGGNQPQHF.